This T cell receptor (beta chain) was identified in a study of T cell responses to AZD1222 COVID-19 vaccine. Findings and limits, study-wide: Donor demographics were predominantly white British with a female majority; clonal diversity may be underestimated.

Regarding this clone: The antigen is unknown.

Method: immunoSEQ multiplex PCR; TCRdb's copy keeps in-frame clones and lacks some. The sample includes over 100,000 clones, about 85% of them seen just once. Germline V lookup: CDR1 SGHDT, CDR2 YYEEEE. This CDR3 has 13 amino acids. V shed 4 bases and J shed 4 bases, with 8 bases lying between them. The TCR sequence derives from an adult in good health. The sample was peripheral blood, taken on day 0 of AZD1222 vaccination. The chain couples TRBV5-6 to TRBJ1-4; D uncertain. The CDR3 reads CASSPVDNEKLFF. CDR3 DNA: TGTGCCAGCAGCCCGGTTGATAATGAAAAACTGTTTTTT.